This is a list of T cell receptor beta chains from one sample in a study of human T cells and chemical hapten exposure. TCRdb passed the RACE reads through MiXCR, listing each CDR3 protein once. The top ten hold 1.2% to 1.5% of the sample, which has about 140,000 distinct CDR3 sequences, 12% seen once. The sequences come from whole blood, collected in connection with sensitization to the hapten diphenylcyclopropenone (DPC). Receptor source: a woman aged 45-65 years with alopecia areata. Some clones in this sample may be carry-over from other donors' samples. Each CDR3 is given with its conserved first and last residue. The D gene is left open where the match is weak. Rows give clone size only sometimes, using once, few, many, or a class for an expanded clone.

cdr3_nt cdr3_aa j_call v_call d_call clone_size
TGTGCCAGCAGTGCCTCGACTAGCGGGTCCACAGATACGCAGTATTTT CASSASTSGSTDTQYF TRBJ2-3 TRBV27 TRBD2 few
TGTGCCAGCTCACCCCGAAGGGACGAGCAGTACTTC CASSPRRDEQYF TRBJ2-7 TRBV18 NA many
TGTGCCAGCACCCATCGGGTGATGGGGACCACAGATACGCAGTATTTT CASTHRVMGTTDTQYF TRBJ2-3 TRBV27 NA few
TGTGCCAGTAGTATCGGGGCGGGAGTTAGGACAGATACGCAGTATTTT CASSIGAGVRTDTQYF TRBJ2-3 TRBV19 TRBD2 NA
TGTGCCAGCAGCCAAGGCATGCGGCAGGGCCTCTATGGCTACACCTTC CASSQGMRQGLYGYTF TRBJ1-2 TRBV14 NA few
TGCAGCGGAACTAGCACCTTGGCCGAGCAGTTCTTC CSGTSTLAEQFF TRBJ2-1 TRBV29-1 NA few
TGCAGCGTTGTGCGGCCCCCTACAAACATTCAGTACTTC CSVVRPPTNIQYF TRBJ2-4 TRBV29-1 NA few
TGTGCCAGCAGTTCCGATAACTATGGCTACACCTTC CASSSDNYGYTF TRBJ1-2 TRBV6-6 NA many
TGTGCCAGCAATCTCAAGGACGGTGCCGGGGGCTACACCTTC CASNLKDGAGGYTF TRBJ1-2 TRBV19 NA few
TGTGCCAGCAGCAACGTACTGGACGGGGGACGGAACACTGAAGCTTTCTTT CASSNVLDGGRNTEAFF TRBJ1-1 TRBV5-6 NA many
TGCAGCGTTGAGGAGGCGGGAGTTAGGACCATTCAGTACTTC CSVEEAGVRTIQYF TRBJ2-4 TRBV29-1 TRBD2 NA
TGTGCCAGCAGCCAAGATGGGCAAGGGATTCCCAATTCACCCCTCCACTTT CASSQDGQGIPNSPLHF TRBJ1-6 TRBV3-1 NA NA
TGTGCCAGCAGAGAGACAGGGGCGGGAGAGACCCAGTACTTC CASRETGAGETQYF TRBJ2-5 TRBV12-3/TRBV12-4 TRBD1 many
TGCGCCAGCAGCCAAGATGGGGGGCCGTCTAGCGGGAGCCTGGCAGATACGCAGTATTTT CASSQDGGPSSGSLADTQYF TRBJ2-3 TRBV4-3 TRBD2 many
TGTGCCTGGAGTGTATGGGAAGGGGGAAGAACAGATACGCAGTATTTT CAWSVWEGGRTDTQYF TRBJ2-3 TRBV30 NA few
TGTGCCAGCAGTGACGCCCAACGTAGCAATCAGCCCCAGCATTTT CASSDAQRSNQPQHF TRBJ1-5 TRBV2 NA NA
TGCAGCGTTGAAGAGAGGGGTCGGACCCAAGAGACCCAGTACTTC CSVEERGRTQETQYF TRBJ2-5 TRBV29-1 NA NA
TGTGCCAGCAGGCCCAGCGGGCGAAACTCCTACGAGCAGTACTTC CASRPSGRNSYEQYF TRBJ2-7 TRBV28 NA once
TGTGCCAGCAGCTTAGTTGCGACAGGGACGTCCTACGAGCAGTACTTC CASSLVATGTSYEQYF TRBJ2-7 TRBV7-2 TRBD1 many
TGCGCCAGCAGCTCTCGACTAGGGGGTGGGAATGAGCAGTTCTTC CASSSRLGGGNEQFF TRBJ2-1 TRBV5-1 NA few
TGTGCCAGCAGCTTAGCCACAGGACTAGCTCCTCAAGAGACCCAGTACTTC CASSLATGLAPQETQYF TRBJ2-5 TRBV7-8 TRBD2 NA
TGTGCCAGCAGCCGGGGGGGCAGGGACTACGAGCAGTACTTC CASSRGGRDYEQYF TRBJ2-7 TRBV7-2 TRBD2 many
TGCAGCGTTCCGGCCTCGGACAGCAACTATGGCTACACCTTC CSVPASDSNYGYTF TRBJ1-2 TRBV29-1 NA few
TGCAGTTTCAGGGGGGGGGCCAAAAACATTCAGTACTTC CSFRGGAKNIQYF TRBJ2-4 TRBV20-1 NA NA